This is a list of T cell receptor beta chains from one sample in a study of blood T cell repertoires in COVID-19. Using immunoSEQ multiplex PCR, the repertoire was profiled, and TCRdb retains in-frame clones only, with some absent. The profile shows 98,000 or so clones, over 80% of them singletons. Sequenced material: peripheral blood. The source is an older woman with acute or convalescent COVID-19. CDR3s include the opening cysteine and the closing phenylalanine or tryptophan. D genes are given only for firm matches. Where a row states a size, it is once, few, many or the class of an expanded clone; other rows omit it.

CDR3aa	CDR3nt	abundance	v_gene	d_gene	j_gene	len
CASSLTSGRTYNEQFF	TGTGCCAGCAGCTTGACTAGCGGGAGAACCTACAATGAGCAGTTCTTC	NA	TRBV5-4	TRBD2	TRBJ2-1	16
CATSSRYPDGTGELFF	TGTGCCACCAGTTCCCGGTATCCAGACGGGACCGGGGAGCTGTTTTTT	once	TRBV24-1	NA	TRBJ2-2	16
CASGLAGAFGGNEQFF	TGTGCTAGTGGTTTGGCGGGAGCCTTCGGGGGCAATGAGCAGTTCTTC	NA	TRBV12-5	NA	TRBJ2-1	16
CASSASGTAFHEQFF	TGCGCCAGCAGCGCTAGCGGGACCGCCTTTCACGAGCAGTTCTTC	NA	TRBV4-1	TRBD2	TRBJ2-1	15
CASKGRDRGYGYTF	TGTGCCAGTAAAGGCCGGGACAGGGGCTATGGCTACACCTTC	NA	TRBV19	TRBD1	TRBJ1-2	14
CASSPNILAGDVTDTQYF	TGTGCCAGCAGCCCTAACATACTAGCGGGAGACGTCACAGATACGCAGTATTTT	NA	TRBV27	TRBD2	TRBJ2-3	18
CASRLGTGDQPQHF	TGCGCCAGCAGACTCGGGACAGGCGATCAGCCCCAGCATTTT	NA	TRBV5-1	TRBD1	TRBJ1-5	14
CASSQTGFIQYF	TGCGCCAGCAGCCAAACAGGTTTCATTCAGTACTTC	NA	TRBV4-1	NA	TRBJ2-4	12
CASSNQGAGNTEAFF	TGTGCCAGCAGTAACCAGGGGGCGGGGAACACTGAAGCTTTCTTT	NA	TRBV2	TRBD1	TRBJ1-1	15
CASAKGSAGGDEQYF	TGCGCCAGCGCCAAGGGCTCAGCGGGAGGCGACGAGCAGTACTTC	NA	TRBV4-1	TRBD2	TRBJ2-7	15
CASSPPGGGPSYEQYF	TGTGCCAGCAGCCCCCCGGGGGGCGGGCCCTCCTACGAGCAGTACTTC	NA	TRBV11-2	NA	TRBJ2-7	16
CASSLAGTRNGELFF	TGTGCCAGCAGCTTGGCGGGGACCCGGAACGGGGAGCTGTTTTTT	NA	TRBV7-9	NA	TRBJ2-2	15
CASSFARVLSYNSPLHF	TGTGCCAGCAGTTTTGCGAGGGTCCTCTCCTATAATTCACCCCTCCACTTT	once	TRBV28	NA	TRBJ1-6	17
CASSYRGNKLTGELFF	TGTGCCAGCAGTTACAGGGGGAATAAGTTAACCGGGGAGCTGTTTTTT	NA	TRBV6-6	NA	TRBJ2-2	16
CASSLAGTYYGYTF	TGTGCCAGCAGCTTAGCCGGGACATACTATGGCTACACCTTC	once	TRBV7-9	NA	TRBJ1-2	14
CASSLGQGGSNYGYTF	TGTGCCAGCAGTTTGGGACAGGGAGGGAGTAACTATGGCTACACCTTC	NA	TRBV28	TRBD1	TRBJ1-2	16
CASSYSYYQGRAEAFF	TGTGCCAGCAGTTACTCGTACTATCAGGGTAGGGCTGAAGCTTTCTTT	NA	TRBV6-5	NA	TRBJ1-1	16
CASSLNSGGVGDTQYF	TGTGCCAGCAGCTTAAACAGCGGAGGGGTTGGAGATACGCAGTATTTT	NA	TRBV7-3	NA	TRBJ2-3	16
CASSLGLASDTQYF	TGTGCCAGCAGCCTCGGACTAGCGTCGGATACGCAGTATTTT	NA	TRBV7-9	TRBD2	TRBJ2-3	14
CSVGLTRNEQFF	TGCAGCGTCGGACTCACCAGAAATGAGCAGTTCTTC	once	TRBV29-1	NA	TRBJ2-1	12
CASSPQPSFAGNTIYF	TGTGCCAGCAGCCCGCAACCGAGTTTCGCTGGAAACACCATATATTTT	NA	TRBV7-8	NA	TRBJ1-3	16
CASSTPGTNYEQYF	TGTGCCAGTAGTACCCCAGGGACAAATTACGAGCAGTACTTC	NA	TRBV19	NA	TRBJ2-7	14
CASSRSGTGNTGELFF	TGTGCCAGCAGCCGATCCGGGACAGGGAACACCGGGGAGCTGTTTTTT	few	TRBV11-3	TRBD1	TRBJ2-2	16
CASSIGVARSSYNEQFF	TGTGCCAGTAGTATCGGGGTAGCGCGAAGCTCCTACAATGAGCAGTTCTTC	once	TRBV19	NA	TRBJ2-1	17
CASSFYPGGSNQPQHF	TGTGCCAGCAGTTTTTATCCCGGGGGGAGCAATCAGCCCCAGCATTTT	NA	TRBV28	NA	TRBJ1-5	16
CASQGSSDYGYTF	TGTGCCAGCCAGGGGTCCAGTGACTATGGCTACACCTTC	NA	TRBV9	NA	TRBJ1-2	13
CASSLARGTGNTIYF	TGTGCCAGCAGCTTAGCGAGGGGGACTGGAAACACCATATATTTT	few	TRBV7-2	NA	TRBJ1-3	15
CASSVPGTGGFGNTIYF	TGTGCCAGCAGCGTCCCCGGGACAGGGGGCTTTGGAAACACCATATATTTT	few	TRBV5-7	TRBD1	TRBJ1-3	17
CASSPPQGTEAFF	TGTGCCAGCAGCCCCCCCCAGGGCACTGAAGCTTTCTTT	NA	TRBV6-5	NA	TRBJ1-1	13
CASSLVTTGRDEQFF	TGTGCCAGCAGCTTGGTGACTACGGGTCGGGATGAGCAGTTCTTC	NA	TRBV5-4	NA	TRBJ2-1	15
CASHRKVRRETDTQYF	TGTGCCAGCCACCGTAAGGTGCGGAGGGAAACAGATACGCAGTATTTT	NA	TRBV5-6	NA	TRBJ2-3	16
CAISAASGGPDTQYF	TGTGCCATCAGTGCGGCTAGCGGGGGGCCAGATACGCAGTATTTT	NA	TRBV10-3	TRBD2	TRBJ2-3	15
CASSESRPGGGSTDTQYF	TGCGCCAGCAGTGAGTCTAGGCCGGGAGGGGGAAGCACAGATACGCAGTATTTT	NA	TRBV10-1	TRBD2	TRBJ2-3	18
CASSPQSGYTF	TGTGCCAGCAGCCCACAATCTGGCTACACCTTC	few	TRBV2	NA	TRBJ1-2	11
CASKSTVGGWPQHF	TGTGCCAGTAAGTCGACAGTCGGTGGGTGGCCCCAGCATTTT	NA	TRBV19	NA	TRBJ1-5	14
CASRGGTGGAFF	TGTGCCAGCAGGGGGGGGACAGGCGGAGCTTTCTTT	NA	TRBV6-5	TRBD1	TRBJ1-1	12
CASSLGEKPGTVFNTIYF	TGCGCCAGCAGCTTGGGTGAAAAACCCGGGACAGTTTTCAACACCATATATTTT	NA	TRBV5-1	TRBD1	TRBJ1-3	18
CASSLTIAGVIGNEQFF	TGTGCCAGCAGCTTAACTATAGCGGGAGTAATTGGCAATGAGCAGTTCTTC	once	TRBV13	TRBD2	TRBJ2-1	17
CASSYTGQTEAFF	TGTGCCAGCAGTTATACGGGACAGACTGAAGCTTTCTTT	NA	TRBV6-5	TRBD1	TRBJ1-1	13